This TCR beta chain came from a study of OX40 agonist ivuxolimab in advanced cancers. Study-level background: In three patients, partial responses were observed, one with hepatocellular carcinoma and two with cutaneous melanoma. Points from the study as a whole: Partial responders treated at 0.1-3.0 mg/kg exhibited clonal expansion among the lowest measured. CD8+ T cells (on average) carried more expanded clones than CD4+ T cells.

Samples were taken at baseline and on day 1 of cycles 4 and 7. The CDR3 consists of 16 residues. Details on this clone: Its antigen is not identified.

Some clones are missing from TCRdb's copy, which holds only in-frame ones; the method was immunoSEQ multiplex PCR. The table lists 100,000 or so clones, approximately 90% of them singletons. The receptor's source is an adult with an advanced solid tumor such as melanoma, head and neck, liver or kidney cancer. The V and J genes are TRBV21-1 and TRBJ2-3; the tabulated D call, TRBD1, remains unverified against the DNA. TRBV21-1 is recorded as a pseudogene. The specimen comprised CD4+ or CD8+ T cells sorted from blood, sampled in a trial of the OX40 agonist ivuxolimab. CDR3 loop: CARVRAARNRTDTQYF. CDR3 DNA: TGTGCCAGGGTCAGGGCCGCTAGGAATAGGACAGATACGCAGTATTTT.